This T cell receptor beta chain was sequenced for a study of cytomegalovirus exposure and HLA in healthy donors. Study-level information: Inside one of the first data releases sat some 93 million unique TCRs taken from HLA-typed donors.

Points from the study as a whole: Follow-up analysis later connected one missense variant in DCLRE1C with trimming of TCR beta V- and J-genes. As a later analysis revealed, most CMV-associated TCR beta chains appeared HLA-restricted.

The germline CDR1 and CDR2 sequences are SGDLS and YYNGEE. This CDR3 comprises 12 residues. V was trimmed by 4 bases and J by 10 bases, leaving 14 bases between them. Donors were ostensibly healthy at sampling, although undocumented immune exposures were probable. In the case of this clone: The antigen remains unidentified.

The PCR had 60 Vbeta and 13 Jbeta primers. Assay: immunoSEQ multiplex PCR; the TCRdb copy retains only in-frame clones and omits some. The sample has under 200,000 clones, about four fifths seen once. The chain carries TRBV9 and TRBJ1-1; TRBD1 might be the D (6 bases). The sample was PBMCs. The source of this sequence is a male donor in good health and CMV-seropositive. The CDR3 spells CASSLGRGRAFF. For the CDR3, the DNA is TGTGCCAGCAGCCTTGGCAGGGGCAGAGCTTTCTTT.